This T cell receptor beta chain was captured by sequencing in a study of T-cell reconstitution after alpha-beta-depleted transplantation in children. This clonotype was observed a handful of times. Antigen specificity is unknown. Broader study findings: Recipient T cells and thymic progenitors that survived were the source of the high TCRbeta diversity seen at day 60 in some patients.

There are 17 residues in the CDR3. From germline, CDR1 is SGHAT and CDR2 FQNNGV. V lost 6 bases and J lost 2, with 20 bases in between. The TCRbeta library incorporated unique molecular identifiers. In TCRdb, the PCR reads were re-called with MiXCR into one record per CDR3 protein. The sample includes 700,000 to 850,000 distinct CDR3 sequences, under 20% of them seen just once. This receptor was taken from a male patient younger than 18 who had a stem cell transplant for acute lymphoblastic leukemia, so the T cells may come from the graft donor. This chain joins TRBV11-2 and TRBJ2-1; D is possibly TRBD2 (5 bases). This specimen was PBMCs, mostly from graft donor cells, taken 360 days after TCRalphabeta/CD19-depleted stem cell transplant. The CDR3 sequence is CASSLTPGLAPYNEQFF. The CDR3 DNA is TGTGCCAGCAGTCTTACTCCGGGCCTAGCTCCCTACAATGAGCAGTTCTTC.